Sequencing of this T cell receptor (beta chain) was carried out in a study of CD8+CD57+ T cells in acquired aplastic anemia. Trimming left V 8 bases short and J 5 bases short, with 13 bases between. Per the germline V gene, CDR1 is SGHAT and CDR2 is FQNNGV. This CDR3 spans 13 amino acids. CDR3 and TCR beta VDJ profiling relied on genomic DNA as the template. MiXCR, run by TCRdb on the reads, gives a single entry per CDR3 protein. The sample comprises 100,000 to 130,000 distinct CDR3 sequences, around 53% of which are singletons, and about 32% rests with the top ten. This clonotype has a count of ten or more.

The chain couples TRBV11-2 to TRBJ2-1; perhaps TRBD1 as D (6 bases). The source material was sorted CD4+, CD8+, or CD8+CD57+ T cells (not recorded which) from PBMCs. The sequence was obtained from a human donor in good health, serving as a control. The CDR3 reads CASGRDMHNEQFF. CDR3 sequence (DNA): TGTGCCAGCGGCCGGGACATGCACAATGAGCAGTTCTTC.